This T cell receptor (beta chain) comes out of a study of cytomegalovirus exposure and HLA in healthy donors (dated by TCRdb to the late 2010s). With respect to the entire study: A later analysis indicated that the 120 or so validation repertoires were generated on the platform also employed for the 600 to 750 repertoires of the first cohort. In addition to the first cohort of 500 to 850 subjects, a separate validation cohort of 120 different subjects was used. To predict cytomegalovirus infection status, the study brought together high-throughput TCR immunosequencing, statistical association of individual TCRs with disease status, and machine learning. The study was designed to test whether signatures of past pathogen exposure could be identified by cataloging public T cell receptors. The paper as a whole reports these results and caveats: In a later analysis, TCRs clustered in the first cohort were found to also tend to co-occur in the roughly 120 validation repertoires, with about 93% of cluster scores above 0. The classifier was reported to diagnose cytomegalovirus status with high specificity and sensitivity in both the original and validation cohorts. A total of 150 to 200 TCR beta chains were listed by the study as associated with cytomegalovirus. It was suggested by the authors that the approach could potentially be generalized to other disease states and immunological phenotypes. In vitro tests confirmed that a few of the cytomegalovirus-associated TCR beta chains recognize cytomegalovirus antigens. A later analysis had no HLA typing for the validation cohort, so co-occurrence there was scored across all 130 or so repertoires. Most TCR sequences were seen in very few donors, while some public TCRs were found in many individuals.

Counted from cysteine to phenylalanine, this CDR3 has 16 amino acids. Just CDR3 DNA is preserved here, 48 bases in frame from base 1. Sequences LGHNA (CDR1) and YSLEER (CDR2) are obtained from the germline V gene. Deletion took 0 bases off V and 2 bases off J, with a span of 14 bases between the germline ends. The library relied on the immunoSEQ multiplex PCR assay. Per the original workflow: A statistical classification framework was built to diagnose cytomegalovirus status from the catalog of TCR beta chain sequences. In its TCRdb copy, this immuneACCESS table keeps in-frame sequences only and misses some clones. Where compared with another copy, unresolved V genes explain less than half of these, and the others have no known cause. V, J and clone size are those of that table, while D and trimming were read from the DNA. A total of fewer than 200,000 clones appear in this sample, around nine tenths of them only once. The ten largest clones add up to 2% to 3% of the sample.

Details on this clone: The antigen it binds to is not known. Per-nucleotide qualities are absent, and no much larger clonotype sits a single base away.

The donors belonged to the validation cohort of approximately 130 subjects, which was separate from the roughly 700-subject first cohort. The sequence was obtained from a man younger than 35 in good health and CMV-seropositive. The sequence joins TRBV4-3 to TRBJ2-7, with no confidently assigned D gene. The sequenced material came from PBMCs. The CDR3 reads as follows: CASSQDSGPPAYEQYF. The bases read TGCGCCAGCAGCCAAGATTCGGGTCCGCCTGCCTACGAGCAGTACTTC.